These 5 T cell receptor beta chains came from one sample sequenced in a study of identical twins. A single record per CDR3 protein comes from TCRdb applying MiXCR to the 5' RACE reads. Here the sample spans hundreds of thousands of distinct CDR3 sequences, around 6.9% being singletons. These data also formed part of another study, on yellow fever vaccine responses in identical twins.

Sequencing was done on a sample of memory (CD45RO+) T cells sorted from blood. These receptor sequences come from a woman between 18 and 30 years old in good health.

V and J are TRBV20-1 and TRBJ2-7; D ambiguous. This CDR3 spans 12 amino acids. CDR1 is DFQATT and CDR2 is SNEGSKA in the germline V gene (reference sequence). Trimming removed 3 bases at V and 1 base at J, with 7 bases between. CDR3 bases: TGCAGTGCTAGTTCCGGATCCTACGAGCAGTACTTC. It specifies CSASSGSYEQYF.

At least ten counts were recorded for this clonotype. This chain links TRBV5-1 with TRBJ1-2; TRBD1 matches 9 bases. This CDR3 has 13 residues. Germline V gives CDR1 SGHRS, CDR2 YFSETQ. The ends lost 4 bases at V and 8 bases at J; junction bases unmatched: 6. The CDR3 region is CASSPGQGWGYTF. In DNA form, the CDR3 reads TGCGCCAGCAGCCCGGGACAGGGCTGGGGCTACACCTTC. Supplemented by reference TRBV5-1 and TRBJ1-2, the full variable domain reads KAGVTQTPRYLIKTRGQQVTLSCSPISGHRSVSWYQQTPGQGLQFLFEYFSETQRNKGNFPGRFSGRQFSNSRSEMNVSTLELGDSALYLCASSPGQGWGYTFGSGTRLTVV.

This clonotype was observed many times. This rearrangement joins TRBV29-1 to TRBJ2-7; 14 positions match TRBD2. V shed 1 base, J shed 5 bases, and the junction held 7 bases outside the gene matches. The CDR3 sequence is 16 residues long. The germline V gene encodes CDR1 SQVTM and CDR2 ANQGSEA. CDR3 sequence (DNA): TGCAGCGTTGAAGGCGGGACTAGCGGGAGTCGGAACGAGCAGTACTTC. Amino acid sequence: CSVEGGTSGSRNEQYF.

CDR3 sequence: CASSRNLPLAGVHEQFF. DNA for the CDR3: TGCGCCAGCAGCCGCAACCTTCCCCTAGCGGGAGTCCATGAGCAGTTCTTC. The V and J genes are TRBV4-3 and TRBJ2-1; 10 bases are shared with TRBD2. V was pared by 4 bases and J by 8 bases, with 14 bases of the junction left unmatched. Germline V gene sequence: CDR1 LGHNA, CDR2 YSLEER. The CDR3 length is 17 residues.

This clonotype has just a few counts. V usage is TRBV15 and J usage is TRBJ1-3; TRBD1 aligns across 10 bases. Germline V gene sequence: CDR1 LNHNV, CDR2 YYDKDF (reference sequence). V trimming: 1 base; J trimming: 8 bases; junction bases outside the gene matches: 11. This CDR3 region has 17 residues. The CDR3 nucleotides are TGTGCCACCAGCAGAGGGCCTACCGGGACAGGGGAATACACCATATATTTT. Amino acids: CATSRGPTGTGEYTIYF. Variable domain in full (rest from reference TRBV15 and TRBJ1-3): DAMVIQNPRYQVTQFGKPVTLSCSQTLNHNVMYWYQQKSSQAPKLLFHYYDKDFNNEADTPDNFQSRRPNTSFCFLDIRSPGLGDTAMYLCATSRGPTGTGEYTIYFGEGSWLTVV.